One and the same sample provided the 2 T cell receptor beta chains below, sequenced in a study of beta chain features in type 1 diabetes. Overall study results and limits: Among patients with Type 1 diabetes, TCRB CDR3s were moderately but significantly shorter in every one of the four CD4+ subsets.

Expressed TCRB transcripts were sequenced because the isolated RNA had all been reverse transcribed beforehand. Measured with immunoSEQ multiplex PCR; TCRdb has only the in-frame clones, and not every one. The table lists hundreds of thousands of clones, 11% of them singletons. These receptors' targets are unknown. Sample: naive CD4+ T cells from blood. The receptors here all came from a man aged 25 to 40 with type 1 diabetes.

The J gene is TRBJ1-2, the V gene TRBV28; TRBD1 matches at 12 bases. V gave up 5 bases and J gave up 6 bases; unmatched junction bases: 10. The CDR3 is 16 residues long. The germline V gene encodes CDR1 MDHEN and CDR2 SYDVKM. For the CDR3, the DNA is TGTGCCAGCAGTCTCGATACCGGGACAGGGGGCGATGGCTACACCTTC. This gives the protein CASSLDTGTGGDGYTF.

This clone was found a few times. J is TRBJ2-3 and V is TRBV5-1, with D unclear. V was cut by 4 bases and J by 6 bases, with 18 bases left in between. Germline CDR1 reads SGHRS; CDR2 reads YFSETQ. This CDR3 has 15 amino acids. CDR3 in amino acids: CASSKIAPPSDTQYF. In DNA form, the CDR3 reads TGCGCCAGCAGCAAGATAGCCCCTCCGTCTGATACGCAGTATTTT. Supplemented by reference TRBV5-1 and TRBJ2-3, the full variable domain reads KAGVTQTPRYLIKTRGQQVTLSCSPISGHRSVSWYQQTPGQGLQFLFEYFSETQRNKGNFPGRFSGRQFSNSRSEMNVSTLELGDSALYLCASSKIAPPSDTQYFGPGTRLTVL.